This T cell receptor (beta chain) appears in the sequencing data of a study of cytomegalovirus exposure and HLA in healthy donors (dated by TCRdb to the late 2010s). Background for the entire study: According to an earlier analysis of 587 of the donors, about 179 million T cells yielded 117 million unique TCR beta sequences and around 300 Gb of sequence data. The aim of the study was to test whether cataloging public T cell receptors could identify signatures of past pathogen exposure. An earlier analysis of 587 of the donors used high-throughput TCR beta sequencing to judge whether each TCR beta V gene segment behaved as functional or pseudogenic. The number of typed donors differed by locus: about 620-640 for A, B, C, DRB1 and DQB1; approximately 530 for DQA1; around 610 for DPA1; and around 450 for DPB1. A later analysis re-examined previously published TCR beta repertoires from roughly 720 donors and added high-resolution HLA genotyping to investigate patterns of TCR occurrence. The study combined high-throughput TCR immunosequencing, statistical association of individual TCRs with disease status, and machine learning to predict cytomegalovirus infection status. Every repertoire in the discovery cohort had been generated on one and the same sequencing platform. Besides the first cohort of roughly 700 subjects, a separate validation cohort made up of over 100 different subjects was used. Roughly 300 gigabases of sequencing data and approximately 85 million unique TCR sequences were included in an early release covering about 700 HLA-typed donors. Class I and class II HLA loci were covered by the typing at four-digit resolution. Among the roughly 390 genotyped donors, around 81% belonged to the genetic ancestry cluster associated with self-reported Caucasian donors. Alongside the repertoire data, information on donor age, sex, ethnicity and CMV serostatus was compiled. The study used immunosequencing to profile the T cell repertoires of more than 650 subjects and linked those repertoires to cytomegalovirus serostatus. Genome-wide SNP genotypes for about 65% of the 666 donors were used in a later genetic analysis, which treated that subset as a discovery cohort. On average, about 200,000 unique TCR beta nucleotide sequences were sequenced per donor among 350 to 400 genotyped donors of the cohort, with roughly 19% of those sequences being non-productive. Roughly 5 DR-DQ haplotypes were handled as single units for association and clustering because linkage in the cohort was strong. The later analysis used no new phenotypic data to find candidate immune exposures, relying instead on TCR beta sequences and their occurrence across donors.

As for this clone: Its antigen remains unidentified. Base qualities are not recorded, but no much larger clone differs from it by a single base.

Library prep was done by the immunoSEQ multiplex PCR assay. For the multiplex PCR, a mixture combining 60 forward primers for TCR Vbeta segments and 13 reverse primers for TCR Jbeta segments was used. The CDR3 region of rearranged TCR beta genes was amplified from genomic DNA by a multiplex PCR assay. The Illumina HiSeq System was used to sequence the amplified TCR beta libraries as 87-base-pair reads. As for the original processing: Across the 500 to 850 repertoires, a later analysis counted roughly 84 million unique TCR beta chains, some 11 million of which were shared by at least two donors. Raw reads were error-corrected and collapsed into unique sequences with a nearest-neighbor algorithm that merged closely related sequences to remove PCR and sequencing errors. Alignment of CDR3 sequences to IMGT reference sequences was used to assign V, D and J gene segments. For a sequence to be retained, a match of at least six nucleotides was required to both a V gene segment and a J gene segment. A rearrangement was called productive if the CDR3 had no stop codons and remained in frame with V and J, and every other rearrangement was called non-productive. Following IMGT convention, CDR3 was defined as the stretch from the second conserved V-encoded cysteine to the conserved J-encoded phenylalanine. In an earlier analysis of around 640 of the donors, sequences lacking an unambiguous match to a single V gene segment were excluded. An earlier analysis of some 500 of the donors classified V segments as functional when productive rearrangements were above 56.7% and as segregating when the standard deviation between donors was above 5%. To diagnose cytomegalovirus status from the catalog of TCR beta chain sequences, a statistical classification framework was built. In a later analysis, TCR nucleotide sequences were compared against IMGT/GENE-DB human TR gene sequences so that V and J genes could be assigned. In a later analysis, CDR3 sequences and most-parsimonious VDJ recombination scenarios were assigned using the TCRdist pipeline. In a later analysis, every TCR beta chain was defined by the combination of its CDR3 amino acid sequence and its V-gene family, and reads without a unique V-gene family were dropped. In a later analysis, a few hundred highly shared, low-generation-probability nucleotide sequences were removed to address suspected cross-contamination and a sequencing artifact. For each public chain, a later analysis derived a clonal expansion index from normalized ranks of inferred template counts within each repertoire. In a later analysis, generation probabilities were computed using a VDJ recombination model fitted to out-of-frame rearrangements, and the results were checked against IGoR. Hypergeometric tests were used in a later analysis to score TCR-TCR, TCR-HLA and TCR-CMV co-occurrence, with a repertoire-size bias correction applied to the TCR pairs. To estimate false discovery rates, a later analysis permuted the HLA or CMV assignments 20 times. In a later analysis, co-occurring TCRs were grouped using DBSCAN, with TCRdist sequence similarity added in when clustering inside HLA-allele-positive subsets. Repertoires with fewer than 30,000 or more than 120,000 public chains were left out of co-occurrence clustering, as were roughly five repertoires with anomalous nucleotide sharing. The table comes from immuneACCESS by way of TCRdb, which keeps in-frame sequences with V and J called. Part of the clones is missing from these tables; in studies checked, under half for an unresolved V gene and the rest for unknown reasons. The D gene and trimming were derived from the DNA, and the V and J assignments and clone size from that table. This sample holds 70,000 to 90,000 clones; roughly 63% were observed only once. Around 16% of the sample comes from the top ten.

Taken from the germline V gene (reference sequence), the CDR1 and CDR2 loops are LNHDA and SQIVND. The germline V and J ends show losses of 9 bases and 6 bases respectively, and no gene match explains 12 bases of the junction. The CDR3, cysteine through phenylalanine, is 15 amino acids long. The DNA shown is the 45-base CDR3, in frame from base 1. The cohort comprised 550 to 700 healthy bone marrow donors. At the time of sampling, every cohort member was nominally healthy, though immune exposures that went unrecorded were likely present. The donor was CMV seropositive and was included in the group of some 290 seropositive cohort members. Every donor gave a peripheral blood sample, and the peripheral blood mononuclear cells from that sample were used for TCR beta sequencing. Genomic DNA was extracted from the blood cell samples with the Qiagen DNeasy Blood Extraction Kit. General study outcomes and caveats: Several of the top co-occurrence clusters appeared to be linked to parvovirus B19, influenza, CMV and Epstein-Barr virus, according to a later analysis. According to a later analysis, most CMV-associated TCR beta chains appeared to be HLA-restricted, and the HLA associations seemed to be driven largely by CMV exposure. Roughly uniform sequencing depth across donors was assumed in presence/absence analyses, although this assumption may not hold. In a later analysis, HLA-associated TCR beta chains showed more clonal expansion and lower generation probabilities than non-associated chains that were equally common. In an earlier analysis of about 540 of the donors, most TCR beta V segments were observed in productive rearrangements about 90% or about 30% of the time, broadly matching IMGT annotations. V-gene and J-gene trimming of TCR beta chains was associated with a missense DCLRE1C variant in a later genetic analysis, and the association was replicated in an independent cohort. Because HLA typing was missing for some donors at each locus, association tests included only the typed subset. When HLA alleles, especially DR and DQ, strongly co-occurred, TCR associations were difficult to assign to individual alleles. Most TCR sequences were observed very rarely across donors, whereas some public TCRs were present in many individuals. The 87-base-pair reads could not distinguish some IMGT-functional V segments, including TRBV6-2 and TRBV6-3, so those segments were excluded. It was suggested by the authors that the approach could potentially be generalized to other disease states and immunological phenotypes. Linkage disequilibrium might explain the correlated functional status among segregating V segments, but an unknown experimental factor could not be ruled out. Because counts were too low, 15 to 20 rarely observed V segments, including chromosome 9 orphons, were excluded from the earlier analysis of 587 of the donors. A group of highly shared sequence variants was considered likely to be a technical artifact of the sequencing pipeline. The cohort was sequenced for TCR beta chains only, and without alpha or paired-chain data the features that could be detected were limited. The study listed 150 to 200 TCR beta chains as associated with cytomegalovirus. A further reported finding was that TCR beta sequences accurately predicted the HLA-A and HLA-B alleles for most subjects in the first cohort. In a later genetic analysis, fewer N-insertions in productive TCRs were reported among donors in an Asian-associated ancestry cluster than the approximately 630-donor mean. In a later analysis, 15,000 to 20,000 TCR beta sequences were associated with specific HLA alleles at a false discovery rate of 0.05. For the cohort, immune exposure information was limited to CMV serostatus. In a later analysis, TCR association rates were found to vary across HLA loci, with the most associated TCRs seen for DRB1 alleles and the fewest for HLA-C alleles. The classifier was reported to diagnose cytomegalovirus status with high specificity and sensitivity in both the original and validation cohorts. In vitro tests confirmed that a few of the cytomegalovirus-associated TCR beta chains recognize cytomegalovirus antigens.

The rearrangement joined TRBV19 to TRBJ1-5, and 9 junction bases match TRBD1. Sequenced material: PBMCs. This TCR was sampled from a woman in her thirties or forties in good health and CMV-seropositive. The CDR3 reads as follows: CASTTGTGYGQPQHF. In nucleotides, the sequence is TGTGCCAGCACCACCGGGACAGGGTATGGTCAGCCCCAGCATTTT.